These 28 T cell receptor beta chains were all obtained from the same sample, sequenced in a study of glioma-infiltrating T cells. Amplification of TCR alpha and beta CDR3 regions from RNA used iRepertoire nested multiplex PCR. In TCRdb, the multiplex PCR reads were re-called with MiXCR into one record per CDR3 protein. Of under 150,000 distinct CDR3 sequences in the sample, 39% were seen once. The sample consisted of glioma tissue, nonneoplastic brain tissue, or PBMCs (not recorded which). Source of these receptors: a human donor with low-grade glioma or glioblastoma, undergoing nonglioma brain surgery, or in good health (not recorded which).

V usage is TRBV4-3 and J usage is TRBJ1-1; no clear D gene. V was clipped by 5 bases and J by 1 base, with 8 bases between them. CDR1 and CDR2 from the germline V gene are LGHNA and YSLEER. The CDR3 spans 13 residues. Here the CDR3 DNA reads TGCGCCAGCAGCAAACACACGAACACTGAAGCTTTCTTT. This translates into CASSKHTNTEAFF.

Of note for this clonotype: A read error may explain this, as a much larger clone is one base away. This chain connects TRBV6-5 to TRBJ2-1, with TRBD2 as a possible D gene (6 bases). Germline CDR1 is MNHEY and CDR2 is SVGAGI. This CDR3 is built from 13 residues. CDR3 residues: CASTLGGYNERFF. The CDR3 region has the DNA TGTGCCAGCACCCTTGGGGGGTACAATGAGCGGTTCTTC.

The V call is TRBV29-1, the J call TRBJ1-3; no firm D call. This CDR3 is built from 15 residues. Between the trimmed V and J ends, which lost 6 bases and 1 base, there was a span of 16 bases. Germline lookup yields CDR1 SQVTM and CDR2 ANQGSEA. The CDR3, as DNA: TGCAGCGTCGCAGATCCCCGGGGTTCTGGAAACACCATATATTTT. It translates to CSVADPRGSGNTIYF.

This clonotype has only one observation. This chain links TRBV5-7 with TRBJ1-5; unclear D gene. TRBV5-7 is an open reading frame whose function is uncertain. The CDR3 contains 15 residues. Trimming removed 0 bases at V and 3 bases at J, with 10 bases between. The CDR3 sequence is CASSLGNCINQPQHF. Here the CDR3 DNA reads TGTGCCAGCAGCTTGGGGAATTGTATCAATCAGCCCCAGCATTTT.

This clonotype was counted ten times or more. The chain recombines TRBV6-2 or TRBV6-3 with TRBJ2-3, with 7 bases identical to TRBD2. The V gene's germline CDR1 is MNHEY and CDR2 SVGEGT. Germline trimming cut 8 bases from V and 2 bases from J; bases unmatched to any gene: 7. The CDR3 spans 14 residues. The chain's CDR3 is CASVRSGATDTQYF. The CDR3 coding sequence is TGTGCCAGCGTCCGCAGCGGGGCCACAGATACGCAGTATTTT.

This clonotype came up once. The V call is TRBV28, the J call TRBJ1-5, with 8 bases that match TRBD1. The V gene's germline CDR1 is MDHEN and CDR2 SYDVKM. The CDR3 consists of 15 residues. Trimming cost V 5 bases and J 5 bases; bases outside gene matches: 8. The CDR3 sequence is CASSLTTTGDQPQHF. The CDR3 region has the DNA TGTGCCAGCAGTCTAACGACGACAGGGGATCAGCCCCAGCATTTT.

The J gene is TRBJ2-7, the V gene TRBV7-2, with 11 nucleotides matching TRBD2. Germline values: CDR1 SGHTA, CDR2 FQGNSA. V lost 6 bases, J lost 2 bases, and 3 bases stayed unmatched. The CDR3 has 14 residues. CDR3 amino acids: CASRSTSGTYEQYF. CDR3 in DNA: TGTGCCAGCAGGTCGACTAGCGGGACCTACGAGCAGTACTTC.

The chain is built from TRBV7-2 and TRBJ2-3, with 9 bases fitting TRBD2. Per germline, CDR1 SGHTA and CDR2 FQGNSA. The CDR3 totals 16 residues. V lost 1 base, J lost 8 bases, and 10 bases stayed unmatched. CDR3 DNA: TGTGCCAGCAGCTTAGGGCAAGCGGGAGGTACTGGTACGCAGTATTTT. Its protein product is CASSLGQAGGTGTQYF.

The V call is TRBV2, the J call TRBJ2-1; D is possibly TRBD1 (5 bases). CDR1 and CDR2 from the germline V gene are SNHLY and FYNNEI. The CDR3 consists of 12 residues. V was cut by 4 bases and J by 13 bases, with 14 bases left in between. The CDR3 spells CASSGQQETQFF. In nucleotides, the CDR3 is TGTGCCAGCAGTGGACAGCAAGAGACCCAGTTCTTC.

The V and J genes are TRBV4-2 and TRBJ1-2, with 9 positions matching TRBD1. The CDR3 runs to 17 residues. V shed 1 base and J 3 bases; nucleotides not matched to a gene: 9. Germline CDR1 and CDR2: LGHNA and YNFKEQ. Here the CDR3 reads CASSQASRTGDDYGYTF. CDR3 in DNA: TGTGCCAGCAGCCAAGCTTCCAGGACAGGGGATGACTATGGCTACACCTTC.

The gene calls are TRBV11-3 and TRBJ2-3; TRBD2 is a possible D gene (6 bases). Trimming shortened V by 5 bases and J by 5 bases, and 20 bases separated the two germline ends. CDR3 size: 16 residues. Germline V CDR1 and CDR2: SGHNT, YENEEA. The CDR3 nucleotides read TGTGCCAGCAGCCCAGGGTTGTACGGGGGTGGAGATACGCAGTATTTT. It encodes CASSPGLYGGGDTQYF.

The table lists this clonotype with a few counts. The chain is built from TRBV6-1 and TRBJ1-1; D unresolved. The V gene's germline CDR1 is MNHNS and CDR2 SASEGT. V was trimmed by 6 bases and J by 7 bases, leaving 9 bases between them. The CDR3 has 11 amino acids. This CDR3 is CASSLQNEAFF. CDR3 coding DNA: TGTGCCAGCAGCCTCCAGAATGAAGCTTTCTTT.

The chain couples TRBV20-1 to TRBJ2-3, with 9 bases aligning to TRBD2. The CDR3 spans 16 residues. J lost 5 bases, V lost 0 bases, and 9 bases had no gene match. Germline assignment: CDR1 DFQATT and CDR2 SNEGSKA (reference sequence). CDR3 loop: CSARDGRGGRGDTQYF. For the CDR3, the DNA is TGCAGTGCTAGAGATGGGCGGGGGGGCCGTGGAGATACGCAGTATTTT.

Turning to this clonotype: At one boundary the junction diverges from the germline segment, which might be a read error. The rearrangement links TRBV27 to TRBJ2-7; D unresolved. CDR3 length: 13 residues. CDR1 MNHEY and CDR2 SMNVEV come from the germline V gene (reference sequence). The CDR3 sequence is CASTPGHGLEQHF. The DNA for the CDR3 is TGTGCCAGCACTCCCGGGCACGGGCTCGAGCAGCACTTC.

This rearrangement joins TRBV2 to TRBJ1-2, with 9 bases fitting TRBD1. The ends lost 7 bases at V and 4 bases at J; junction bases unmatched: 7. The CDR3 is 14 amino acids. The germline V gene has CDR1 SNHLY and CDR2 FYNNEI. The CDR3 sequence is CASTTDRGGYGYTF. CDR3 DNA sequence: TGTGCCAGCACCACGGACAGGGGTGGCTATGGCTACACCTTC.

The chain employs TRBV24-1 and TRBJ1-5; tentatively, D is TRBD1 (6 bases). The ends were cut back, 4 bases at V and 9 bases at J, with 15 bases in the middle. The CDR3 extends over 14 amino acids. Germline V gene sequence: CDR1 KGHDR, CDR2 SFDVKD. CDR3 in DNA: TGTGCCACCAGTGACCGGGACACAGTGGGGCCCCAGCATTTT. Translation gives CATSDRDTVGPQHF.

This clonotype showed up just once. An end of the junction differs from the germline gene, which may be a read error. The V gene is TRBV7-2, the J gene TRBJ2-1, with TRBD1 matching over 9 bases. CDR3 length: 18 residues. Looked up from germline, CDR1 is SGHTA and CDR2 is FQGNSA. CDR3 nucleotides: TGTGCCAGCAGCTTTTGGGCCTCCGGGACAGGGAAACACAATGGGCAGTTCTTC. This sequence encodes CASSFWASGTGKHNGQFF.

This clonotype was detected a few times. The V call is TRBV6-1, the J call TRBJ1-1; D call uncertain. From germline, CDR1 is MNHNS and CDR2 SASEGT. V lost 6 bases to trimming and J lost 5 bases, with 16 bases between them. CDR3 length: 14 amino acids. The CDR3 loop is CASRPSRGLTEAFF. The CDR3 DNA reads as TGTGCCAGCAGACCGAGCCGGGGATTAACTGAAGCTTTCTTT.

The chain recombines TRBV7-9 with TRBJ1-1; 12 nucleotides align to TRBD2. Near its end, the DNA agrees better with TRBJ2-1, so the J call may be wrong. CDR3 length equals 14 residues. Germline V lookup: CDR1 SEHNR, CDR2 FQNEAQ (reference sequence). CDR3 protein: CASAGTSGFNEQFF. The CDR3 nucleotides are TGTGCCAGCGCCGGGACTAGCGGGTTCAATGAGCAGTTCTTC.

V and J are TRBV7-2 and TRBJ2-3; D unclear. Trimming took 3 bases from V and 2 from J, leaving 9 bases between them. CDR1 and CDR2 (germline): SGHTA, FQGNSA. This CDR3 has 14 residues. CDR3 region: CASSFLWLTDTQYF. The CDR3 DNA sequence: TGTGCCAGCAGCTTTCTATGGCTCACAGATACGCAGTATTTT.

Regarding this clonotype: Its ends do not fully match the called genes, so a read error is possible. The rearrangement joins TRBV27 to TRBJ1-2, with D possibly matching TRBD1 (6 bases). Germline V CDR1 and CDR2: MNHEY, SMNVEV (reference sequence). The CDR3 is made up of 14 amino acids. CDR3 amino acids: CASSLSGTRDGYTF. CDR3 sequence (DNA): TGCGCCAGCAGTTTATCGGGGACACGGGATGGCTACACCTTC.

The rearrangement uses TRBV12-3 or TRBV12-4 and TRBJ2-3, with 13 bases fitting TRBD2. With 5 bases clipped from V and 3 bases from J, the junction kept 5 bases outside the gene matches. CDR3 length: 16 residues. This chain's CDR3 is CASSPETSGRTDTQYF. The CDR3, as DNA: TGTGCCAGCAGTCCCGAGACTAGCGGGAGGACAGATACGCAGTATTTT.

The chain carries TRBV28 and TRBJ2-5, with D possibly TRBD1 on 7 matching bases. Germline CDR1 is MDHEN and CDR2 is SYDVKM. V was cut by 7 bases and J by 3 bases, with 21 bases left in between. This CDR3 spans 16 amino acids. The CDR3 loop reads CASTPTEGTVKETQYF. The CDR3 region has the DNA TGTGCCAGCACGCCAACGGAGGGGACAGTAAAAGAGACCCAGTACTTC.

The V and J genes are TRBV4-2 and TRBJ2-5; 7 nucleotides line up with TRBD2. The CDR3 consists of 15 residues. The junction had 8 bases not matched to a gene; V was cut back by 6 bases and J by 1 base. CDR1 LGHNA and CDR2 YNFKEQ come from the germline V gene. In DNA form, the CDR3 reads TGTGCCAGCAGGGAGAGCGGGGAGCTCCAAGAGACCCAGTACTTC. Translation: CASRESGELQETQYF.

Turning to this clonotype: An end of the junction differs from the germline gene, which may be a read error. The chain has TRBV11-1 and TRBJ1-2; maybe TRBD1 (6 bases). This CDR3 contains 14 residues. Per germline, CDR1 SGHAT and CDR2 FQDESV (reference sequence). The CDR3 here is CASSWDTSNYGYTF. CDR3 DNA sequence: TGCGCCAGCAGTTGGGACACCAGTAACTATGGCTACACCTTC.

This clonotype has just one count. Possible read error: a much larger clone is one base away. The gene calls are TRBV6-6 and TRBJ1-1, with D hard to call. CDR3 size: 14 residues. Germline lookup yields CDR1 MNHNY and CDR2 SVGAGI (reference sequence). The CDR3 sequence is CAGSYLFGVTEAFF. The CDR3, as DNA: TGTGCCGGCAGTTACCTGTTCGGGGTTACTGAAGCTTTCTTT.

The chain is built from TRBV27 and TRBJ2-1; possible D gene TRBD1, 6 bases. V lost 4 bases to trimming and J lost 5 bases, with 15 bases between them. This CDR3 has 15 residues. Germline V gene data show CDR1 as MNHEY and CDR2 as SMNVEV (reference sequence). As DNA, the CDR3 is TGTGCCAGCAGTTCCAGGACAGTAGGCAACAATGAGCAGTTCTTC. This sequence encodes CASSSRTVGNNEQFF.

The chain is built from TRBV6-2 or TRBV6-3 and TRBJ1-2; D gene ambiguous. This CDR3 spans 14 amino acids. From germline, CDR1 is MNHEY and CDR2 SVGEGT. V was shortened by 7 bases and J by 8 bases, with 20 bases between the two germline ends. CDR3 residues: CASKVTGPLGGYTF. DNA for the CDR3: TGTGCCAGCAAGGTCACCGGGCCCCTCGGGGGCTACACCTTC.